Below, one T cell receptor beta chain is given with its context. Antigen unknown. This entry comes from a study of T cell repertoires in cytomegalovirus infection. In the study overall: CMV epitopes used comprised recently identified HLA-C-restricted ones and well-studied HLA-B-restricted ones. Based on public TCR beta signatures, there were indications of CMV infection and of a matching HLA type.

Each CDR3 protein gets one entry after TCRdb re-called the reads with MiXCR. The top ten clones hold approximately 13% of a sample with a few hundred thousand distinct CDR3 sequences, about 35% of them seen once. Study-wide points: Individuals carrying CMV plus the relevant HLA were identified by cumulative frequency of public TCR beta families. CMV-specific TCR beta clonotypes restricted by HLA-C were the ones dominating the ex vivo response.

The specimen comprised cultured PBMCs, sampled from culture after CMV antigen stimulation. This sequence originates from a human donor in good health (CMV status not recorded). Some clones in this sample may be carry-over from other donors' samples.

CDR3 DNA: TGTGCCAGCACCGCCGTAGCGACCCAAGAGACCCAGTACTTC. Its translation is CASTAVATQETQYF. The chain recombines TRBV6-5 with TRBJ2-5; possible D gene TRBD2, 5 bases. The germline gives CDR1 MNHEY, CDR2 SVGAGI. V was pared by 7 bases and J by 1 base, with 13 bases between. The length of the CDR3 is 14 residues.